Listed here is a single T cell receptor (beta chain). Its specificity is not known. This entry belongs to a study of T-cell memory formation after mild COVID-19. Study-level background: TCR clusters were mostly confined to one donor each.

This CDR3 is 15 amino acids long. Germline CDR1 is SGHRS and CDR2 is YFSETQ. Trimming removed 7 bases at V and 4 bases at J, with 19 bases between. 5'RACE with constant-segment primers built TCRalpha and TCRbeta cDNA libraries with UMIs. Using its own MiXCR run on the 5' RACE reads, TCRdb lists one record per CDR3 protein. The sample consists of 150,000 to 200,000 distinct CDR3 sequences, about 15% of them appearing once. The study's findings and limits: Memory sampled before infection contained some responding clones, suggesting cross-reactive memory joined.

Sequenced sample: PBMCs or a T cell subset sorted from them (not recorded which). The sequence derives from an adult woman who had mild COVID-19 (a few samples of this study predate the infection). Cell type and time point are not known. This chain connects TRBV5-1 to TRBJ2-3, with a tentative D call TRBD1 (5 bases). The chain's CDR3 is CASAQGAGKPDTQYF. In DNA form, the CDR3 reads TGCGCCAGCGCCCAGGGTGCAGGAAAGCCAGATACGCAGTATTTT.